This T cell receptor (beta chain) was identified in a study of T cells and Merkel cell carcinoma outcomes. Notes on the study in general: Reportedly, T-cell repertoire with density predicts Merkel cell carcinoma outcomes.

CDR3 length: 14 amino acids. Trimming at V came to 7 bases and at J to 3 bases, leaving 8 bases not matched to a gene. Looked up from germline, CDR1 is MDHEN and CDR2 is SYDVKM. Method: immunoSEQ multiplex PCR; TCRdb's copy keeps in-frame clones and lacks some. The table includes around 2,800 clones, 60% to 80% detected once. A word on this clone: Its antigen is undetermined.

Sequencing was performed on tumor tissue from Merkel cell carcinoma. This sequence joins TRBV28 and TRBJ1-1; TRBD1 matches 7 bases. This TCR was sampled from a human donor with Merkel cell carcinoma. The CDR3 here is CASTSGGLYTEAFF. The CDR3 DNA is TGTGCCAGCACCTCAGGGGGTCTATACACTGAAGCTTTCTTT.